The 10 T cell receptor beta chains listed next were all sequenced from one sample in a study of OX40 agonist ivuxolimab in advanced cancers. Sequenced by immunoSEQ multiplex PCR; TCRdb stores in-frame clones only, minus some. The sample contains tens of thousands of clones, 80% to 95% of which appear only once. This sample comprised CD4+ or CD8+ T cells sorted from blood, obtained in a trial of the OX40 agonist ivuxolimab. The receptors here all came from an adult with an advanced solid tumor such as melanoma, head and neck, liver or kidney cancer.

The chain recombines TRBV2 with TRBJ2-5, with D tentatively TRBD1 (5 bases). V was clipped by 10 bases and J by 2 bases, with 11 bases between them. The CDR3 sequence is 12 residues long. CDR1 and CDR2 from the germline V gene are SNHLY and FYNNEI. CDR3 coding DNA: TGTGCCACTTCGACAGCGCAAGAGACCCAGTACTTC. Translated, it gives CATSTAQETQYF.

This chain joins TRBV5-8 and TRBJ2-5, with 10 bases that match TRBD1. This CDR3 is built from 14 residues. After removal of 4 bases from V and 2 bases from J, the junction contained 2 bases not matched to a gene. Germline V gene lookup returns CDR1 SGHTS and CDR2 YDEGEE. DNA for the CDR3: TGTGCCAGCAGCAAGGGACAGGGGCAAGAGACCCAGTACTTC. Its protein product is CASSKGQGQETQYF.

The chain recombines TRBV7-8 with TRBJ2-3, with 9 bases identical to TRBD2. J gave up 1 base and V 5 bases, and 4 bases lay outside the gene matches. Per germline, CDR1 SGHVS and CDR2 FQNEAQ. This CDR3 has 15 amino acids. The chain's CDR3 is CASSTKRGGTDTQYF. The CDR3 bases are TGTGCCAGCAGCACCAAGCGGGGGGGCACAGATACGCAGTATTTT.

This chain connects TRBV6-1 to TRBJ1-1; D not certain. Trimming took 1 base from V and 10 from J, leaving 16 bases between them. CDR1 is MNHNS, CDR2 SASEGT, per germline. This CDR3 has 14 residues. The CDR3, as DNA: TGTGCCAGCAGTGAAGTCGGCAGGAGTGCCCCAGCTTTCTTT. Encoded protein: CASSEVGRSAPAFF.

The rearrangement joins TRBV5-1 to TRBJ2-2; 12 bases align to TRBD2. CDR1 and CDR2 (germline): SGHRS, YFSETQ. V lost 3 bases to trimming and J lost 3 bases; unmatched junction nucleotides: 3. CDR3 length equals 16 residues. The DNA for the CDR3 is TGCGCCAGCAGCTCGGGACTAGCGGGCGACACCGGGGAGCTGTTTTTT. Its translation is CASSSGLAGDTGELFF.

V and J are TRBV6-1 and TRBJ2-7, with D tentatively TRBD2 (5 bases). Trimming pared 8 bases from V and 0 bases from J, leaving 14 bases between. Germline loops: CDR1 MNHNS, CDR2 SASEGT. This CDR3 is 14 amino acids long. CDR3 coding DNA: TGTGCCAGCGGTCGGACTTCTCACTCCTACGAGCAGTACTTC. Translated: CASGRTSHSYEQYF.

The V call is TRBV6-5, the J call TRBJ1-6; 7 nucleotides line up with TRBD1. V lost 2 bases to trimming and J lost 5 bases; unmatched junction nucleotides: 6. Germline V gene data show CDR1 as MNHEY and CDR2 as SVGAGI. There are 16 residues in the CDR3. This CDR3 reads CASSYTPTGNNSPLHF. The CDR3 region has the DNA TGTGCCAGCAGTTACACGCCGACAGGGAATAATTCACCCCTCCACTTT.

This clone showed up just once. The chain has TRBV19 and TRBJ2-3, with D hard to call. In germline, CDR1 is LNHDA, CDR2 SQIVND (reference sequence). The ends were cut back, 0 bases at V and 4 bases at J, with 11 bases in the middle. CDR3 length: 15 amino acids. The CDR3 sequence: CASSIEGIGSDTQYF. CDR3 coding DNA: TGTGCCAGTAGTATAGAGGGGATAGGTTCAGATACGCAGTATTTT.

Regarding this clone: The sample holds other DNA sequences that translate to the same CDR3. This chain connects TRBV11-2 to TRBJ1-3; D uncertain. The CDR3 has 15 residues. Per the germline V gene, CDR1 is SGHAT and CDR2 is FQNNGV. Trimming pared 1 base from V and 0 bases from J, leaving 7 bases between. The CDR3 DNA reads TGTGCCAGCAGCTTAGGTGGATACTCTGGAAACACCATATATTTT. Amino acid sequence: CASSLGGYSGNTIYF. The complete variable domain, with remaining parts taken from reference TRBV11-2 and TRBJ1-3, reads EAGVAQSPRYKIIEKRQSVAFWCNPISGHATLYWYQQILGQGPKLLIQFQNNGVVDDSQLPKDRFSAERLKGVDSTLKIQPAKLEDSAVYLCASSLGGYSGNTIYFGEGSWLTVV.

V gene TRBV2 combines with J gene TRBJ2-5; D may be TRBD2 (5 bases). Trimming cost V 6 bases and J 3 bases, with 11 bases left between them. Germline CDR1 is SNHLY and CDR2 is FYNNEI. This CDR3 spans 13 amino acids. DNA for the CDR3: TGTGCCAGCAGCTTGGACTGGAAAGAGACCCAGTACTTC. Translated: CASSLDWKETQYF. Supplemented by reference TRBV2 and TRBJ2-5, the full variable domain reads EPEVTQTPSHQVTQMGQEVILRCVPISNHLYFYWYRQILGQKVEFLVSFYNNEISEKSEIFDDQFSVERPDGSNFTLKIRSTKLEDSAMYFCASSLDWKETQYFGPGTRLLVL.